This TCR beta chain was profiled in a study of tumor-infiltrating lymphocytes in primary liver carcinoma. A remark on this clonotype: At one end the junction does not follow the germline gene, possibly because of a read error.

CDR1 and CDR2 from the germline V gene are MNHNY and SVGAGI (reference sequence). The CDR3 covers 14 residues. A primer in the constant region served to generate TCR beta cDNA from 450 to 600 ng of total RNA. Slightly modified ARM-PCR with three nested multiplex PCR rounds yielded TCR beta libraries. A C-beta reverse primer was combined with TRBV1-TRBV30 forward primers in the first two PCR rounds, and each round had about 10 cycles. TCRdb re-derived calls from the multiplex PCR reads in MiXCR, one entry per CDR3 protein. The sample holds over 35,000 distinct CDR3 sequences, around 72% seen once. Co-extraction yielded RNA and DNA from roughly 21-30 mg of unsorted bulk tissue. Tumor samples were assessed, and every one had over 90% viable tumor cells.

This rearrangement joins TRBV6-6 to TRBJ2-7; D unclear. The sample was liver tumor tissue from sampling region 2. Specified subset: tumor region T2, inferior pole. The sequence was obtained from a man aged 40-50 years with primary liver carcinoma and hepatitis B virus infection. The CDR3: CVYSFTGSSYEQYF. The DNA of the CDR3 is TGTGTCTACAGTTTTACGGGTTCCTCCTATGAGCAGTACTTC.